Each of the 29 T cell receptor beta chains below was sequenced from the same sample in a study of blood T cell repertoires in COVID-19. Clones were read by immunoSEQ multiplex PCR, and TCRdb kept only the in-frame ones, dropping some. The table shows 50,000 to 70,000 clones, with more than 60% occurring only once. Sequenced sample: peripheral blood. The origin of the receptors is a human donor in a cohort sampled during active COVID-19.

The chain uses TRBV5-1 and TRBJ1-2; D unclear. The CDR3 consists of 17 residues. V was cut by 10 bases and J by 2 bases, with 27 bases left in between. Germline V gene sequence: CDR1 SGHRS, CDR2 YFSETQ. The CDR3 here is CAAPSLLPKEGNYGYTF. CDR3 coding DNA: TGCGCCGCGCCGTCATTATTGCCCAAGGAGGGAAACTATGGCTACACCTTC.

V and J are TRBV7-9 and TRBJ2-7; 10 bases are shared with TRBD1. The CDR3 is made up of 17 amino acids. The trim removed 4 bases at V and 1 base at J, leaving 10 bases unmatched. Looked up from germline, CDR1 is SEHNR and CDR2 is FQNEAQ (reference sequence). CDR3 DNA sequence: TGTGCCAGCAGCTCAAGCCCTGGGACAGGGGTTTCCTACGAGCAGTACTTC. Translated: CASSSSPGTGVSYEQYF.

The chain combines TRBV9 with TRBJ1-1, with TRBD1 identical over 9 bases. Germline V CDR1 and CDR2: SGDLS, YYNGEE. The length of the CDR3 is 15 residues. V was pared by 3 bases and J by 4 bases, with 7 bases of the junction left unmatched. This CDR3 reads CASSAPQGAITEAFF. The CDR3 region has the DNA TGTGCCAGCAGCGCCCCACAGGGGGCGATCACTGAAGCTTTCTTT.

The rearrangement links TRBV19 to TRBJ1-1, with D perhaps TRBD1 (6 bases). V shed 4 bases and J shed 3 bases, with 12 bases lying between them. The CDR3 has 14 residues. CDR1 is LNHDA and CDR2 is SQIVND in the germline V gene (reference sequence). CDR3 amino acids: CASSSWGRDTEAFF. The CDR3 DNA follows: TGTGCCAGTAGTAGCTGGGGGCGAGACACTGAAGCTTTCTTT.

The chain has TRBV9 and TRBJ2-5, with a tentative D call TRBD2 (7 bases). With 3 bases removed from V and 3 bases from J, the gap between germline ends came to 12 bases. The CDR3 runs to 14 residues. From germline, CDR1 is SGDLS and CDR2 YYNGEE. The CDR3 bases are TGTGCCAGCAGCGAGGGAGGGGGGGAAGAGACCCAGTACTTC. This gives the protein CASSEGGGEETQYF.

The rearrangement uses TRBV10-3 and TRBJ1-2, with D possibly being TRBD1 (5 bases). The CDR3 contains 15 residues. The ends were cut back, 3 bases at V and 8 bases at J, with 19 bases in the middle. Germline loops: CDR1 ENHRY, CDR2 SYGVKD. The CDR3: CAISEPGLQGGGYTF. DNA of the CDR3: TGTGCCATCAGTGAACCGGGTTTGCAGGGAGGCGGCTACACCTTC.

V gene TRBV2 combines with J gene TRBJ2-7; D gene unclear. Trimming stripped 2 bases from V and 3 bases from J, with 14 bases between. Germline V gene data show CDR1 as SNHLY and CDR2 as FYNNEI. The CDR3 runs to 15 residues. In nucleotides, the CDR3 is TGTGCCAGCAGTGAACAGGTGGTGGGCTTCTACGAGCAGTACTTC. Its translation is CASSEQVVGFYEQYF.

The CDR3 here is CASSLRASETEAFF. The CDR3 bases are TGTGCCAGCTCACTGCGGGCCTCTGAAACTGAAGCTTTCTTT. This rearrangement joins TRBV18 to TRBJ1-1; the D is unclear. CDR1 KGHSH and CDR2 LQKENI come from the germline V gene. V was pared by 4 bases and J by 5 bases, with 14 bases between. The CDR3 is 14 amino acids.

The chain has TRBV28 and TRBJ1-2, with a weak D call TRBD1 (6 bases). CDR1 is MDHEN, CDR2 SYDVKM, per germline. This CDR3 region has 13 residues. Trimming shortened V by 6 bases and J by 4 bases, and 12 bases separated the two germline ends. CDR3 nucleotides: TGTGCCAGCAGGAGTGCAGGGGTCTATGGCTACACCTTC. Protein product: CASRSAGVYGYTF.

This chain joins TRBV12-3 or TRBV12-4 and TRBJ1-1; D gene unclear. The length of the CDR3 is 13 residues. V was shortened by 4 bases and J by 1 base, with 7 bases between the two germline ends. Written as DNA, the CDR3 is TGTGCCAGCAGTTCGCACAAGAACACTGAAGCTTTCTTT. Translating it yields CASSSHKNTEAFF.

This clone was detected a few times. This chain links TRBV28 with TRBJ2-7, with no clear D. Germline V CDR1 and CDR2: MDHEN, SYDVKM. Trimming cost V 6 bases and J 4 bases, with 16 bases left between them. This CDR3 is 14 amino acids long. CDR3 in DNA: TGTGCCAGCAGCCCCGATGTTAGAGTGTACGAGCAGTACTTC. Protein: CASSPDVRVYEQYF.

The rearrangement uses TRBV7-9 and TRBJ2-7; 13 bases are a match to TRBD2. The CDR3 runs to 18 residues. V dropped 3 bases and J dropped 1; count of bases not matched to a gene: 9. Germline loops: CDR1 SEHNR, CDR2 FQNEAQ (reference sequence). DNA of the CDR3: TGTGCCAGCAGCTTTGGTAGGACTAGCGGGAGAGTATCCTACGAGCAGTACTTC. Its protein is CASSFGRTSGRVSYEQYF.

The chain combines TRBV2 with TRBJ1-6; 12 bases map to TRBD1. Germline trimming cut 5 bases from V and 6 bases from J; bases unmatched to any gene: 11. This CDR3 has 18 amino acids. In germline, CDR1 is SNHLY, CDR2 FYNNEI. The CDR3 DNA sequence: TGTGCCAGCAGTATGGGACAGGGGGCGATTCTCCCTAATTCACCCCTCCACTTT. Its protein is CASSMGQGAILPNSPLHF.

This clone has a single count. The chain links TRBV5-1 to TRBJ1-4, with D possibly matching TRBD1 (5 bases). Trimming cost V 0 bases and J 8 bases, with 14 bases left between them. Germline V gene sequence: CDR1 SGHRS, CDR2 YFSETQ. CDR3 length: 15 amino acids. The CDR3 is CASSLVGGKREKLFF. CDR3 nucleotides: TGCGCCAGCAGCTTGGTCGGGGGGAAAAGGGAAAAACTGTTTTTT.

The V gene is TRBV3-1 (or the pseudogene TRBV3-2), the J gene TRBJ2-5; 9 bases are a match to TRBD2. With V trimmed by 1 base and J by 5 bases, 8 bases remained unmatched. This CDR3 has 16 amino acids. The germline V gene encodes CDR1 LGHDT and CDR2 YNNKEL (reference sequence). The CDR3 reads CASSQGGGLALETQYF. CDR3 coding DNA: TGTGCCAGCAGCCAAGGGGGAGGACTAGCGCTGGAGACCCAGTACTTC.

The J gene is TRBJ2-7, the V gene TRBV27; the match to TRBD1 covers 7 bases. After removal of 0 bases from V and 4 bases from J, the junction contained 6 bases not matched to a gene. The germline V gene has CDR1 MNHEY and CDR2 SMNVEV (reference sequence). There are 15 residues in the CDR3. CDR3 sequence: CASSLSRDRLYEQYF. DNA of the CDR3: TGTGCCAGCAGTTTATCCCGGGACAGACTTTACGAGCAGTACTTC.

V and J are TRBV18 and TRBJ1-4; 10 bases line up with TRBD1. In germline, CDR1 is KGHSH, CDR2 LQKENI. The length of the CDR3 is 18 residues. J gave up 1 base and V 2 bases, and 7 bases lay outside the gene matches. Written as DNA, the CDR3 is TGTGCCAGCTCACCAGACAGGGGGCGATCGGGAACTAATGAAAAACTGTTTTTT. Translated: CASSPDRGRSGTNEKLFF.

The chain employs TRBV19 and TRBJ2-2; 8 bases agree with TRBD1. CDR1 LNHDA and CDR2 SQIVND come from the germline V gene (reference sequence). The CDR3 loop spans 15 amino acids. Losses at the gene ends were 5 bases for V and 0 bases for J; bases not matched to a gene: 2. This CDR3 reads CASSVTGANTGELFF. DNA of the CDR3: TGTGCCAGTAGTGTGACAGGGGCGAACACCGGGGAGCTGTTTTTT. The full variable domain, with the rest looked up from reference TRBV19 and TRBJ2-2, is DGGITQSPKYLFRKEGQNVTLSCEQNLNHDAMYWYRQDPGQGLRLIYYSQIVNDFQKGDIAEGYSVSREKKESFPLTVTSAQKNPTAFYLCASSVTGANTGELFFGEGSRLTVL.

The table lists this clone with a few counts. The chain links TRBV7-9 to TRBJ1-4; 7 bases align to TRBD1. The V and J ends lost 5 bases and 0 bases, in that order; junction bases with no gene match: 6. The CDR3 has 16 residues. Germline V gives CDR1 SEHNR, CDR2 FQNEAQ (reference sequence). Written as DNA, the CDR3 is TGTGCCAGCAGCACGGGACAGCTAGCAACTAATGAAAAACTGTTTTTT. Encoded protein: CASSTGQLATNEKLFF.

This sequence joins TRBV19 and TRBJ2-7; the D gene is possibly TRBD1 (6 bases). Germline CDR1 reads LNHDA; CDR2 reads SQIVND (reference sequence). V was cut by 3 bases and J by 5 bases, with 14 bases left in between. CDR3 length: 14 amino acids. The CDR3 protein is CASSILPQGNEQYF. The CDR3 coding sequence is TGTGCCAGTAGTATCCTCCCACAGGGAAACGAGCAGTACTTC.

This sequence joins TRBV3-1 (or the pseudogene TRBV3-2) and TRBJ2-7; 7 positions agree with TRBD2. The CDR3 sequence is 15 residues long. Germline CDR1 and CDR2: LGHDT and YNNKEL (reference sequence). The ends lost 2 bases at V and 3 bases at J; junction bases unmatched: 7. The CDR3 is CASSQRDYTYYEQYF. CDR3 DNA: TGTGCCAGCAGCCAACGGGACTACACGTACTACGAGCAGTACTTC.

In DNA form, the CDR3 reads TGCGCCAGCAGGAGGGACAGGGTAGCTTTCTTT. Encoded protein: CASRRDRVAFF. The chain joins TRBV5-1 to TRBJ1-1, with 9 bases lining up with TRBD1. This CDR3 has 11 residues. Trimming removed 5 bases from V and 10 bases from J; junction bases left unmatched: 3. Germline V CDR1 and CDR2: SGHRS, YFSETQ.

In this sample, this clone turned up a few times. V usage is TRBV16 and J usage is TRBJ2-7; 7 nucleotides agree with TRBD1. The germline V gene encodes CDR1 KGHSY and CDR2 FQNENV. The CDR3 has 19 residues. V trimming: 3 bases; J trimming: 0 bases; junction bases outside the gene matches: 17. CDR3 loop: CASSQRRGDSGSSSYEQYF. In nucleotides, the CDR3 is TGTGCCAGCAGCCAGCGCCGTGGGGACAGCGGCTCAAGCTCCTACGAGCAGTACTTC.

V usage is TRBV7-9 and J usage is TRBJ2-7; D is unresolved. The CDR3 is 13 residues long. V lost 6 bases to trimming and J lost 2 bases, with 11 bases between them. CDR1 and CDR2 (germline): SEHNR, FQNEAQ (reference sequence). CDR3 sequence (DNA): TGTGCCAGCAGGGTCTCGGAGACCTACGAGCAGTACTTC. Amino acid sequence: CASRVSETYEQYF.

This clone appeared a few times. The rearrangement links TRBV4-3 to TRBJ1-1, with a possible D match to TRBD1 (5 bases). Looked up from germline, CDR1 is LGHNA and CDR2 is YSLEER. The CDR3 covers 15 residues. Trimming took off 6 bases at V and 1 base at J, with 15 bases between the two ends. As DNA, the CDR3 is TGCGCCAGCAGGGGGACGGGGCGGGGGAACACTGAAGCTTTCTTT. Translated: CASRGTGRGNTEAFF.

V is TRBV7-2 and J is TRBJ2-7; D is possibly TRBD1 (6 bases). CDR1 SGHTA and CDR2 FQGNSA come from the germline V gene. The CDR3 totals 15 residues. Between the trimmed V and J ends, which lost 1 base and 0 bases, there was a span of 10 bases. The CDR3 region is CASSLDTGSSYEQYF. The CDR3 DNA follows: TGTGCCAGCAGCTTAGATACAGGGAGCTCCTACGAGCAGTACTTC.

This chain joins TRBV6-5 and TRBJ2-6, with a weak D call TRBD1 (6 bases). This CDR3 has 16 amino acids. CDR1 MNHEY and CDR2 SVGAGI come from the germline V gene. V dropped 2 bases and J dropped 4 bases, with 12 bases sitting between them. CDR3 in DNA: TGTGCCAGCAGTTACACAACAGGGTCAGGGGCCAACGTCCTGACTTTC. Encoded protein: CASSYTTGSGANVLTF.

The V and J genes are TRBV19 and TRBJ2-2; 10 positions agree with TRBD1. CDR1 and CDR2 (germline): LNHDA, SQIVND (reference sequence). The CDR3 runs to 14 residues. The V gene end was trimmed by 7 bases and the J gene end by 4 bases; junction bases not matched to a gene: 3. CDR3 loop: CASNDRGRTGELFF. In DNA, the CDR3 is TGTGCCAGTAACGACAGGGGGCGCACCGGGGAGCTGTTTTTT.

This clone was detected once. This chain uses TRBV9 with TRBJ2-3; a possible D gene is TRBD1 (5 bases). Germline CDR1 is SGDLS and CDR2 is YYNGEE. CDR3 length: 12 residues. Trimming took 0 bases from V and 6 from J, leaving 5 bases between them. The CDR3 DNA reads TGTGCCAGCAGCGTAGGGGGCGATACGCAGTATTTT. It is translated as CASSVGGDTQYF. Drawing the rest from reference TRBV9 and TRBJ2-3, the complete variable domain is DSGVTQTPKHLITATGQRVTLRCSPRSGDLSVYWYQQSLDQGLQFLIQYYNGEERAKGNILERFSAQQFPDLHSELNLSSLELGDSALYFCASSVGGDTQYFGPGTRLTVL.